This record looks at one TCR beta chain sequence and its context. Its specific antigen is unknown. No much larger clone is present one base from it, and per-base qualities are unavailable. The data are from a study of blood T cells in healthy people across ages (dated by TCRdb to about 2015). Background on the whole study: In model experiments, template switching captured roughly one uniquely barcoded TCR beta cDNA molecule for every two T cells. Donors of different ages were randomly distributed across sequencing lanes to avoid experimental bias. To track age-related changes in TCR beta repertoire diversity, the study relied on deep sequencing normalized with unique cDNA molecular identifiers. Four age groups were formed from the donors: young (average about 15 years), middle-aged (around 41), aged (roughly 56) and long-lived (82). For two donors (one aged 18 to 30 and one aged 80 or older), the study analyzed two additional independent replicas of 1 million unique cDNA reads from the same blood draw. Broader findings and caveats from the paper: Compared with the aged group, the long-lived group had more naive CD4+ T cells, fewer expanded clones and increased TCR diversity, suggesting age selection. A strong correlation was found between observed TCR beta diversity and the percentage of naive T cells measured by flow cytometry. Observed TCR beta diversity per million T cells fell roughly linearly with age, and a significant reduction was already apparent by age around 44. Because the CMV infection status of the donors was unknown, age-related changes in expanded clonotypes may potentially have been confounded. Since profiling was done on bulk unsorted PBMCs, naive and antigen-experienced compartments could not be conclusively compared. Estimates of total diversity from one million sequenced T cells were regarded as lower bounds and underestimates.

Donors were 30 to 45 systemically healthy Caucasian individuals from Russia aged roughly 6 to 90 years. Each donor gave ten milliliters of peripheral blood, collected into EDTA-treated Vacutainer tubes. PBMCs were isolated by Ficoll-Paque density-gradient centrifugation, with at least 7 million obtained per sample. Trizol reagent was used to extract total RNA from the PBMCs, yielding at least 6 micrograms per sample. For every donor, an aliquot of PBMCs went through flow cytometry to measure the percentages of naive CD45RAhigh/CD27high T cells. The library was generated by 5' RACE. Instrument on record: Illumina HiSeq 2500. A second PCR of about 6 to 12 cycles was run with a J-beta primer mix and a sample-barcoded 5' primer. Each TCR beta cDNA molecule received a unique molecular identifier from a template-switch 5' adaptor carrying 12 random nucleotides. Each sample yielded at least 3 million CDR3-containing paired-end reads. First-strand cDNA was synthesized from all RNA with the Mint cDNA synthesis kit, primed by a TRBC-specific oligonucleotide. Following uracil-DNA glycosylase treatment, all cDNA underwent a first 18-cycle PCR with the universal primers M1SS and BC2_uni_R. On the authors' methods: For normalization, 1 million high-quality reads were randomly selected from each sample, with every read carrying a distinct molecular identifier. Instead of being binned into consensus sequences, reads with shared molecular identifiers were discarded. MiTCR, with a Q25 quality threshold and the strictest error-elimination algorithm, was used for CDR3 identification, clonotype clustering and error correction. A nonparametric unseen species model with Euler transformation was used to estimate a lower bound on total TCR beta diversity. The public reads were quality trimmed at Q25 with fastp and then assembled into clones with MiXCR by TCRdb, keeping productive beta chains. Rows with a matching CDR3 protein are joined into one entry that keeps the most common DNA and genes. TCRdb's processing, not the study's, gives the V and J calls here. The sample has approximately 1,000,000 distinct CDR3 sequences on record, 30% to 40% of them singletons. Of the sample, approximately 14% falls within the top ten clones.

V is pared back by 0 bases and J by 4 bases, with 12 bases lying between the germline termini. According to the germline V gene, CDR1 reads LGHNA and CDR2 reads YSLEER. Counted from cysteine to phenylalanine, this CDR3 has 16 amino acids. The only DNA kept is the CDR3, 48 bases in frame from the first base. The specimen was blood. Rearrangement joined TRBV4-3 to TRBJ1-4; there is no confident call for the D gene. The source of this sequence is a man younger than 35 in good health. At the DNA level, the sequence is TGCGCCAGCAGCCAAGATGGGAGGATGATTAATGAAAAACTGTTTTTT. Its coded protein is CASSQDGRMINEKLFF.